The source of this T cell receptor beta chain is a study of cytomegalovirus exposure and HLA in healthy donors. Findings and caveats of the study: Earlier analysis yielded a pattern in which most TCR beta V segments were productive about 87% or about 30% of the time. Association of a missense DCLRE1C variant with TCR beta V- and J-gene trimming was reported in a later analysis.

As concerns this clone: The antigen remains unidentified.

The PCR employed 60 Vbeta primers together with 13 Jbeta primers. Sequencing was performed with immunoSEQ multiplex PCR; in TCRdb, only in-frame clones are kept and a portion is missing. In the table there are 200,000 to 250,000 clones, 70% to 90% of which are singletons. Sequencing input: PBMCs. The clonotype originates from a girl aged 2-10 years in good health and CMV-seronegative.

The CDR3 protein is CASSAPRDYQHGGEQYF. The CDR3 nucleotides are TGCGCCAGCAGCGCGCCCCGGGACTACCAACATGGGGGCGAGCAGTACTTC. The V call is TRBV5-1, the J call TRBJ2-7; the match to TRBD2 covers 7 bases. From germline, CDR1 is SGHRS and CDR2 YFSETQ. V shed 4 bases, J shed 6 bases, and the junction held 19 bases outside the gene matches. This CDR3 is built from 17 residues.